This entry describes one TCR beta chain. This clone has only a few counts. Its specific antigen is unknown. Base qualities are not provided; no much larger clone lies one nucleotide away. These data belong to a study of shared clonotypes between healthy human individuals (dated by TCRdb to the early 2020s). About the full investigation: The cohort comprised a couple of women and a few men aged 18 to 49 years. For each donor, three plates each were used for CD4 naive and CD4 memory, two plates were used for CD8 naive, and one plate was used for CD8 memory. Blood TCR repertoires of a handful of healthy adults were deeply sequenced to estimate repertoire size and the extent of clonotype sharing between individuals. To increase sequencing depth and limit assay-specific biases, different laboratories used diverse techniques to prepare libraries and sequence TCR repertoires. Leukapheresis yielded between about 0.85 and 10 billion PBMCs per donor.

Donors were healthy HIV-negative adults with no recently reported acute infections or vaccinations. Every donor was a Caucasian adult residing in Nashville, Tennessee, USA. CD4+ T cells were enriched through magnetic negative selection, after which naive cells were positively selected on CD45RA and the remaining negative fraction served as the memory subset. Blood was obtained by leukapheresis, after which PBMCs were separated by Ficoll-Histopaque density gradient centrifugation and cryopreserved in liquid nitrogen vapor phase. Analytical flow cytometry was used to check the purity and quantity of every magnetically sorted T cell population. Genomic DNA was isolated from every sorted fraction and measured by UV absorbance on a Nanodrop 2000c. Trimming takes 4 bases off V and 3 bases off J; junction bases not matched to a gene: 6. From a lookup of the germline V gene, CDR1 and CDR2 are SGHDN and FVKESK. The CDR3 sequence holds 16 residues, the cysteine and phenylalanine included. The kept DNA is CDR3 alone, 48 bases in frame from the first base.

TCR CDR3 regions were amplified from genomic DNA by multiplex PCR using the deep immunoSEQ assay. Genomic DNA extracted from each cell subset was distributed evenly over all wells of several immunoSEQ 96-well plates, and each plate served as one replicate. For sorted subsets, about 200 ng genomic DNA, equal to tens of thousands of T cell genomes, was loaded into each replicate PCR. Purified libraries were quantified with a Qubit 3.0 fluorometer, sized on a Bioanalyzer 2100, and re-quantified with the KAPA Library Quantification kit. Each immunoSEQ 96-well plate was sequenced on its own single-read 150-cycle Illumina NextSeq 550 flow cell. On the study's bioinformatics: Because the immunoSEQ output included only junctional sequences and no quality scores, the filtering could not be the same as the filtering used for full-length reads. To assign V/J genes and CDR3, sequences were annotated using PyIR, a Python wrapper for IgBLAST v1.9, with IMGT germline references. Reads with weak V/J assignments (E-value above 1e-6), missing CDR3, stop codons, out-of-frame junctions, or ambiguous translated residues were removed. A V3J clonotype was defined by an identical inferred V gene, J gene, and CDR3 amino acid sequence. Percentage overlap between repertoires was computed as shared unique clonotypes divided by the size of the smaller repertoire. RTK rarefaction, the Chao1 estimator, and Recon v2.1 estimates of unobserved clonotypes were used to assess repertoire richness. For all TCRbeta clonotypes obtained by the gDNA method from four donors, generation probabilities were computed with OLGA. In TCRdb, the immuneACCESS table is reduced to in-frame sequences with V and J assigned. These tables do not hold every clone; where another copy was compared, an unresolved V gene accounts for under half, and the others remain unexplained. Clone size and the V and J calls come from that table; the DNA yielded D and trimming. This sample lists 2 million to 2.5 million clones; over 85% were detected once. The top ten clonotypes cover 0.39% of the sample.

The investigation overall reported the following: Pairwise subsampling led to the expectation that sequencing depth would affect the degree of clonotype sharing among donors. Higher generation probabilities were observed for clonotypes shared by all four sorted-subset donors than for non-shared clonotypes. Because the study included a small number of donors, the genetic and exposure-history diversity represented was limited. Only blood was sampled, and tissue TCR repertoires likely differ from those in blood. Naive subsets generally had larger estimated clonotype richness than memory subsets did. When a handful of donors were compared, the shared fraction of clonotypes was about 5.4% for naive CD4, approximately 3.3% for naive CD8, 2.3% for memory CD4, and roughly 0.43% for memory CD8. Incomplete sequencing was indicated by rarefaction of sorted-subset datasets, despite the large sequencing depth.

The receptor's source is a man aged 18 to 35 in good health. Some clones in this sample may be carry-over from other donors' samples. This chain is built from TRBV14 and TRBJ2-2, and 9 bases in between align with TRBD2. Sequencing input: naive CD4+ T cells from PBMCs. This specimen's cell subset or site label, interpreted: CD45RA+ positively selected. The DNA sequence is TGTGCCAGCAGCCCGATAGCGGGAGCGGACACCGGGGAGCTGTTTTTT. Translated, it reads CASSPIAGADTGELFF.